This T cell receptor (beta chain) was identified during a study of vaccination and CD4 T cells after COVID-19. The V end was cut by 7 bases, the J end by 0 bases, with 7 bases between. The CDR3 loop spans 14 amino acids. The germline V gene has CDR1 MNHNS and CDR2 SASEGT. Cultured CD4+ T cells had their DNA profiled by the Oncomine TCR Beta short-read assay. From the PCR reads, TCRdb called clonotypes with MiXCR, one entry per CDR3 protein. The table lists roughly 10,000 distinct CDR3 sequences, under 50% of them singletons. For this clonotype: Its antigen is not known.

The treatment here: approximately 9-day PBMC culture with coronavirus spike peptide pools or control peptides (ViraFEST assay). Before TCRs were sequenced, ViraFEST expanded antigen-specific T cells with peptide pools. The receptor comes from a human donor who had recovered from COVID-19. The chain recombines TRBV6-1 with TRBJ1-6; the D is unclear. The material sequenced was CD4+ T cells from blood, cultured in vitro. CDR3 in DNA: TGTGCCAGCACGGAGAGCTCCTATAATTCACCCCTCCACTTT. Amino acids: CASTESSYNSPLHF.